This TCR beta chain emerged from a study of T cell responses to AZD1222 COVID-19 vaccine. Study-wide points: There were mostly white British donors and more females than males, and clonal diversity was possibly underestimated.

Repertoires were generated with immunoSEQ multiplex PCR, while TCRdb's copy carries only in-frame clones and drops some. The table has roughly 170,000 clones, around 94% seen once. Points on this clone: What it recognizes is unknown.

CDR1 is SGHRS, CDR2 YFSETQ, per germline. The CDR3 length is 17 residues. J lost 1 base, V lost 5 bases, and 8 bases had no gene match. The chain uses TRBV5-1 and TRBJ2-2, with 10 bases fitting TRBD2. The material sequenced was peripheral blood, taken 28 days after the second AZD1222 dose. This sequence originates from an adult who received the AZD1222 COVID-19 vaccine. The CDR3 DNA reads TGCGCCAGCAGTGTCCTAGCGGGGGAGAAGAACACCGGGGAGCTGTTTTTT. Its protein is CASSVLAGEKNTGELFF. The full variable domain, rest sourced from reference TRBV5-1 and TRBJ2-2, is KAGVTQTPRYLIKTRGQQVTLSCSPISGHRSVSWYQQTPGQGLQFLFEYFSETQRNKGNFPGRFSGRQFSNSRSEMNVSTLELGDSALYLCASSVLAGEKNTGELFFGEGSRLTVL.